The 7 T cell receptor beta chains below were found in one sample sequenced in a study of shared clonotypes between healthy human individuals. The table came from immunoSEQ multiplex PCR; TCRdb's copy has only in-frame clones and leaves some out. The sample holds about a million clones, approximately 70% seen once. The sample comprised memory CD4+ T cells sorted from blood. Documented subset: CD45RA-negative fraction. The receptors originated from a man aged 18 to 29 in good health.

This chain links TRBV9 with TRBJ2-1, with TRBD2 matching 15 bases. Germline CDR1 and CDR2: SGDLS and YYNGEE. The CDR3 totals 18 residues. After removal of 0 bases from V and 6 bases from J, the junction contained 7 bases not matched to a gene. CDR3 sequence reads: CASSVGTSGRAWGNEQFF. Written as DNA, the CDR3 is TGTGCCAGCAGCGTAGGGACTAGCGGGAGGGCCTGGGGCAATGAGCAGTTCTTC.

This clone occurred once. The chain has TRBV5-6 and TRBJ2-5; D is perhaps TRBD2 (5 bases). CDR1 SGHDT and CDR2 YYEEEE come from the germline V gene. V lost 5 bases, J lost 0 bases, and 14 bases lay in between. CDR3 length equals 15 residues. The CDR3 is CASSPAGKYQETQYF. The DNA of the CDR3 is TGTGCCAGCAGTCCCGCCGGGAAGTACCAAGAGACCCAGTACTTC.

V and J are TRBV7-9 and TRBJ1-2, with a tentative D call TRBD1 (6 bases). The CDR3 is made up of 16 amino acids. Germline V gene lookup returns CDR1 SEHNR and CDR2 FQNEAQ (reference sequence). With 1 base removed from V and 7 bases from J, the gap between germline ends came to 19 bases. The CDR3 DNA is TGTGCCAGCAGCTTAGGTCTCGTCAGGGACATCTCTGGCTACACCTTC. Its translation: CASSLGLVRDISGYTF.

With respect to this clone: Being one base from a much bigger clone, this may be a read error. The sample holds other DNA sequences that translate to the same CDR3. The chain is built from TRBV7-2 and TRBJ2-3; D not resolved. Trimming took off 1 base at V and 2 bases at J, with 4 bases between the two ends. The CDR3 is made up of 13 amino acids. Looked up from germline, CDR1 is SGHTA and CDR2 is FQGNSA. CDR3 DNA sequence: TGTGCCAGCAGCTTAGGACTCACAGATACGCAGTATTTT. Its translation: CASSLGLTDTQYF. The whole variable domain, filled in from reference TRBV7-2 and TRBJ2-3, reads GAGVSQSPSNKVTEKGKDVELRCDPISGHTALYWYRQSLGQGLEFLIYFQGNSAPDKSGLPSDRFSAERTGGSVSTLTIQRTQQEDSAVYLCASSLGLTDTQYFGPGTRLTVL.

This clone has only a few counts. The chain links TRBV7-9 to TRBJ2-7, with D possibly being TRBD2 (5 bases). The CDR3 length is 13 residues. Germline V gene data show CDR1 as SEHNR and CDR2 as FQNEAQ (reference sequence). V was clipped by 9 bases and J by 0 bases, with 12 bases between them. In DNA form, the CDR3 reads TGTGCCAGTGGGCGGGCAGACTCCTACGAGCAGTACTTC. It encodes CASGRADSYEQYF.

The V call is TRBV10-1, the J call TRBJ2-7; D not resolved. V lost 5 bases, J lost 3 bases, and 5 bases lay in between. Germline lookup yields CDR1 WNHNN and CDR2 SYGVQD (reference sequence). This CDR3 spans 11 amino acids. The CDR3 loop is CASSKGYEQYF. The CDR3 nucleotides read TGCGCCAGCAGTAAGGGCTACGAGCAGTACTTC.

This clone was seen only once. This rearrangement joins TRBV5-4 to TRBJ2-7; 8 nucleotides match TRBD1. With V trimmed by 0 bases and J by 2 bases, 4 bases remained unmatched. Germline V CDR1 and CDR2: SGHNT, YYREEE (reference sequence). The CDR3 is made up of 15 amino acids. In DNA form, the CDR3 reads TGTGCCAGCAGCTTGGGACAGGGGTATACCTACGAGCAGTACTTC. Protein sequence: CASSLGQGYTYEQYF.